This T cell receptor (beta chain) was captured in a study of monozygotic twins with inflammatory bowel disease. Germline V gene data show CDR1 as SSHAT and CDR2 as FNYEAQ (reference sequence). CDR3 length: 19 residues. Reanalyzing the 5' RACE reads, TCRdb keeps one entry per CDR3 protein, without DNA. The repertoire table contains around 140,000 distinct CDR3 sequences. This TCR was recovered from a human donor with ulcerative colitis or Crohn's disease, or a healthy co-twin of an affected twin (not recorded which). J is TRBJ2-2 and V is TRBV7-7; TCRdb's D gene call, TRBD1, goes unchecked for lack of DNA. The sample comprised blood. CDR3 residues: CASSTVVGSAQQNTGELFF. The variable domain in full, with the rest retrieved from reference TRBV7-7 and TRBJ2-2, is GAGVSQSPRYKVTKRGQDVTLRCDPISSHATLYWYQQALGQGPEFLTYFNYEAQPDKSGLPSDRFSAERPEGSISTLTIQRTEQRDSAMYRCASSTVVGSAQQNTGELFFGEGSRLTVL.